This TCR beta chain emerged from a study of OX40 agonist ivuxolimab in advanced cancers. Germline values: CDR1 SGDLS, CDR2 YYNGEE. V was pared by 4 bases and J by 5 bases, with 10 bases of the junction left unmatched. The CDR3 is 15 amino acids. Sequencing was performed with immunoSEQ multiplex PCR; in TCRdb, only in-frame clones are kept and a portion is missing. The table lists more than 20,000 clones, around 90% of them singletons. The rearrangement uses TRBV9 and TRBJ2-7; 9 bases align to TRBD1. This clonotype originated in an adult with an advanced solid tumor such as melanoma, head and neck, liver or kidney cancer. The specimen was CD4+ or CD8+ T cells sorted from blood, collected in a trial of the OX40 agonist ivuxolimab. CDR3 DNA sequence: TGTGCCAGCAGCCCCGGGACAGGGAGATTCGACGAGCAGTACTTC. Amino acid sequence: CASSPGTGRFDEQYF.